The source of this T cell receptor (beta chain) is a study of blood T cell repertoires in COVID-19. The ends were cut back, 3 bases at V and 4 bases at J, with 18 bases in the middle. The CDR3 extends over 17 amino acids. Germline V lookup: CDR1 LGHNA, CDR2 YSLEER. Clones were read by immunoSEQ multiplex PCR, and TCRdb kept only the in-frame ones, dropping some. Here the sample spans around 180,000 clones, more than 70% being singletons. This clone was picked up one time. This clonotype was obtained from a human donor in a cohort sampled during active COVID-19. Sample: peripheral blood. The chain employs TRBV4-3 and TRBJ2-2, with D possibly matching TRBD1 (6 bases). The CDR3 DNA reads as TGCGCCAGCAGCCAGGACCCCAGGGGATTAAGCACCGGGGAGCTGTTTTTT. Encoded protein: CASSQDPRGLSTGELFF.